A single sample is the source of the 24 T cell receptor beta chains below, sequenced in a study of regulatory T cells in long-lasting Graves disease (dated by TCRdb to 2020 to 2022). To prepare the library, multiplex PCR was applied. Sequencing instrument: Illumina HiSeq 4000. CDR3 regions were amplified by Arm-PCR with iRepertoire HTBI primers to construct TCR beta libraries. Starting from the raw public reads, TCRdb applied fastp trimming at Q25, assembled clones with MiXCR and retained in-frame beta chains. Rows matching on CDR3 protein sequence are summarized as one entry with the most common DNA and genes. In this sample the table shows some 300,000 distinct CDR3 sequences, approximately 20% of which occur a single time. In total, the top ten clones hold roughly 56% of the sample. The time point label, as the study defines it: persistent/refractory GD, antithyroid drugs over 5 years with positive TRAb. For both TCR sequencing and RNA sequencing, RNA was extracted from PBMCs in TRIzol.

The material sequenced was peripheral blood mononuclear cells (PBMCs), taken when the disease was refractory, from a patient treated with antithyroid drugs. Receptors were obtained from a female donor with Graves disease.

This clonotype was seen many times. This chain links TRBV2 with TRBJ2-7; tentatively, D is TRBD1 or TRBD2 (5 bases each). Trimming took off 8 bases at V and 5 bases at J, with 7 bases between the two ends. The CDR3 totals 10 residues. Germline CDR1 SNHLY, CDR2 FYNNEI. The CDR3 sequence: CASGGHEQYF. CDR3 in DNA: TGTGCCAGCGGGGGTCACGAGCAGTACTTC. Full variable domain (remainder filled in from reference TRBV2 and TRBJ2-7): EPEVTQTPSHQVTQMGQEVILRCVPISNHLYFYWYRQILGQKVEFLVSFYNNEISEKSEIFDDQFSVERPDGSNFTLKIRSTKLEDSAMYFCASGGHEQYFGPGTRLTVT.

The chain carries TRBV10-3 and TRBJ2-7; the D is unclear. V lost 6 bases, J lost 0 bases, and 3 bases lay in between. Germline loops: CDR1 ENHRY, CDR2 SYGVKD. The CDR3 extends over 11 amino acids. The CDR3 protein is CAIRTSYEQYF. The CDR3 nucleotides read TGTGCCATCAGGACCTCCTACGAGCAGTACTTC.

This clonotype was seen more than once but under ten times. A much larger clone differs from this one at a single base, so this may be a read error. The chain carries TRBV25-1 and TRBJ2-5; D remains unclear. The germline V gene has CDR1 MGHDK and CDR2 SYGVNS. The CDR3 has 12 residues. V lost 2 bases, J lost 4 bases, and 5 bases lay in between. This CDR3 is CASSEHGETQYF. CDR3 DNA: TGTGCCAGCAGTGAACACGGAGAGACCCAGTACTTC.

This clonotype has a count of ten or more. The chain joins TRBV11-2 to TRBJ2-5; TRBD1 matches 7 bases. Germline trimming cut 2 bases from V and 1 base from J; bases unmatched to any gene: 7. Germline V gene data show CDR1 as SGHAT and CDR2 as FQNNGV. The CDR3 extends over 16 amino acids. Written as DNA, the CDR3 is TGTGCCAGCAGCTTATCTTCTGGGACAGTCCAAGAGACCCAGTACTTC. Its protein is CASSLSSGTVQETQYF.

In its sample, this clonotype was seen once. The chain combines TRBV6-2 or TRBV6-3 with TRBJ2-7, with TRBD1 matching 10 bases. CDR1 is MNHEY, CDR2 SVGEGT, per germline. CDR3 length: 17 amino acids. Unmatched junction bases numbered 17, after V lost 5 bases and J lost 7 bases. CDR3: CASSETAGQGGLREQYF. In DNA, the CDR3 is TGTGCCAGCAGTGAAACTGCCGGACAGGGGGGTCTTAGGGAGCAGTACTTC.

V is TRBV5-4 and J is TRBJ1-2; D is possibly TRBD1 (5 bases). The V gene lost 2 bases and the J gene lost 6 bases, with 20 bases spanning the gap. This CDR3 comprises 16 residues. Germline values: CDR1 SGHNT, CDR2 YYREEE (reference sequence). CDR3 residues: CASSFEGQNSLDGYTF. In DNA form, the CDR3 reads TGTGCCAGCAGCTTCGAGGGGCAGAACAGCCTCGATGGCTACACCTTC.

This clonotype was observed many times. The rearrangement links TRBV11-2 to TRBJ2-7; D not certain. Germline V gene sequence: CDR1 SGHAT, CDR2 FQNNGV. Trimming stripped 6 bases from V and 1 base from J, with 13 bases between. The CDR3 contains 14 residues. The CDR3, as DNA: TGTGCCAGCAGTTCCGTCGGGTTGTCCTACGAGCAGTACTTC. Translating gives CASSSVGLSYEQYF.

CDR3 coding DNA: TGTGCCAGCAGCGCGGTTCTGGCGGGAGACCGGAATACGCAGTATTTT. It is translated as CASSAVLAGDRNTQYF. The chain uses TRBV7-9 and TRBJ2-3; 7 bases match TRBD2. The CDR3 is 16 residues long. J lost 7 bases, V lost 5 bases, and 15 bases had no gene match. Germline V CDR1 and CDR2: SEHNR, FQNEAQ (reference sequence). Full variable domain (rest looked up from reference TRBV7-9 and TRBJ2-3): DTGVSQNPRHKITKRGQNVTFRCDPISEHNRLYWYRQTLGQGPEFLTYFQNEAQLEKSRLLSDRFSAERPKGSFSTLEIQRTEQGDSAMYLCASSAVLAGDRNTQYFGPGTRLTVL.

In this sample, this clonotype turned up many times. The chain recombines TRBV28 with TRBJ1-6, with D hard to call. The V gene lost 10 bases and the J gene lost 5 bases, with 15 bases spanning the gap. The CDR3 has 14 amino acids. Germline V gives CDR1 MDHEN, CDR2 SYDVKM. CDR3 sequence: CATLRAMDNSPLHF. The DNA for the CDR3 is TGTGCCACCCTCCGGGCCATGGATAATTCACCCCTCCACTTT.

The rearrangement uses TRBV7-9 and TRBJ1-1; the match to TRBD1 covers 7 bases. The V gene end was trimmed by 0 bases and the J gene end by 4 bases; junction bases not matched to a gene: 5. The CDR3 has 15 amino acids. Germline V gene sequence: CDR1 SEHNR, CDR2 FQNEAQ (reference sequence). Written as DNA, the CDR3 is TGTGCCAGCAGCTTAGCGCAGCAGGGGGGCACTGAAGCTTTCTTT. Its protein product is CASSLAQQGGTEAFF.

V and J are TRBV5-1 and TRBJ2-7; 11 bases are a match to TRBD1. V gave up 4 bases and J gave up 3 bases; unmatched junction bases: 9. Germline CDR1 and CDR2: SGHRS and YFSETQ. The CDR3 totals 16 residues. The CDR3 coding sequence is TGCGCCAGCAGCGGAGGACAGGGGGCATCATTCTACGAGCAGTACTTC. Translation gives CASSGGQGASFYEQYF.

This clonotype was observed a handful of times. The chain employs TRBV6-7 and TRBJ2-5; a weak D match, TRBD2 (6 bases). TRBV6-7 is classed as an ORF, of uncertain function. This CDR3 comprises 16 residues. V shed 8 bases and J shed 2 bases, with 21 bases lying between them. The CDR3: CASRGRRDQFQETQYF. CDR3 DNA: TGTGCCAGCCGGGGGAGGCGGGATCAGTTTCAAGAGACCCAGTACTTC.

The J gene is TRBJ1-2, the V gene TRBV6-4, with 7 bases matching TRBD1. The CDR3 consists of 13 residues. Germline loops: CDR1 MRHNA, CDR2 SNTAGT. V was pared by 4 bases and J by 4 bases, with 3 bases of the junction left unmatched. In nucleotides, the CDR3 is TGTGCCAGCAGTGGGACAGGAGGCTATGGCTACACCTTC. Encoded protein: CASSGTGGYGYTF.

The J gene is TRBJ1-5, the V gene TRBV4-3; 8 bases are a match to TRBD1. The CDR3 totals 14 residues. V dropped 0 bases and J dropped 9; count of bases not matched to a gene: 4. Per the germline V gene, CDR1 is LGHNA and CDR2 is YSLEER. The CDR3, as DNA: TGCGCCAGCAGCCAAGATCAGGGGGCACGGCCCCAGCATTTT. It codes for CASSQDQGARPQHF.

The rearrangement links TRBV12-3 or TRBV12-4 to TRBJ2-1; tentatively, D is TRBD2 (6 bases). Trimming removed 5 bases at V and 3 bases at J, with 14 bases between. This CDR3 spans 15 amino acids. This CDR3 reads CASSPNAGIYNEQFF. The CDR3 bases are TGTGCCAGCAGTCCGAATGCGGGAATCTACAATGAGCAGTTCTTC.

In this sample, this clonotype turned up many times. The chain's CDR3 is CASSFVYRGLLNEQYF. The CDR3 nucleotides are TGTGCCAGCAGTTTCGTTTACAGGGGGCTGCTGAACGAGCAGTACTTC. This chain uses TRBV12-3 or TRBV12-4 with TRBJ2-7; 9 bases map to TRBD1. This CDR3 region has 16 residues. V was pared by 3 bases and J by 5 bases, with 11 bases of the junction left unmatched.

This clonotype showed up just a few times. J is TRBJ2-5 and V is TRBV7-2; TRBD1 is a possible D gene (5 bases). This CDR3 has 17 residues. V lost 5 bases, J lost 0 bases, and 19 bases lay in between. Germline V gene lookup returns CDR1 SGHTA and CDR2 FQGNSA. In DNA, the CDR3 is TGTGCCAGCAGCCAATTCCCACCGGTCAGGGACCAAGAGACCCAGTACTTC. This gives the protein CASSQFPPVRDQETQYF.

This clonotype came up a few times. The CDR3 protein is CASSELVGEETQYF. In nucleotides, the CDR3 is TGTGCCAGCAGTGAATTGGTCGGCGAAGAGACCCAGTACTTC. The rearrangement links TRBV25-1 to TRBJ2-5; D not certain. The CDR3 spans 14 residues. The V gene's germline CDR1 is MGHDK and CDR2 SYGVNS. Trimming took 1 base from V and 3 from J, leaving 9 bases between them.

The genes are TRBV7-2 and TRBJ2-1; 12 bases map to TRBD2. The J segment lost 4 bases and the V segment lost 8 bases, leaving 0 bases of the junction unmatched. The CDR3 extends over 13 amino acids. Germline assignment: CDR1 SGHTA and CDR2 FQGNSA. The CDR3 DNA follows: TGTGCCAGCGGGACTAGCGGGTACAATGAGCAGTTCTTC. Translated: CASGTSGYNEQFF.

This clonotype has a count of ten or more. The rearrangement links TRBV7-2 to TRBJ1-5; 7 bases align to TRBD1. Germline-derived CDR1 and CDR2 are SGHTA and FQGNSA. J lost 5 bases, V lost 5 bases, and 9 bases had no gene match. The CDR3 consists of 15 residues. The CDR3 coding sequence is TGTGCCAGCAGCGTAGGGACAGATCAATATCAGCCCCAGCATTTT. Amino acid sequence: CASSVGTDQYQPQHF.

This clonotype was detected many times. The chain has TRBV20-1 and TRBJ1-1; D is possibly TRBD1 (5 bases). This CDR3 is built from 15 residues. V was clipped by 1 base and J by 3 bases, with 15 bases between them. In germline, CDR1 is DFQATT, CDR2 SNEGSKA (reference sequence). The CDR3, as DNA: TGCAGTGCTAGAGCCCTCCCCGGGGCCGACACTGAAGCTTTCTTT. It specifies CSARALPGADTEAFF.

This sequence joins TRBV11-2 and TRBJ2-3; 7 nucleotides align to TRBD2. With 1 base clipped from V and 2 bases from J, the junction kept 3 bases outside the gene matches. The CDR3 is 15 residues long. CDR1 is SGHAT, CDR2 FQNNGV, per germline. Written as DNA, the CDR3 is TGTGCCAGCAGCTTAGGGCTAGCGGACACAGATACGCAGTATTTT. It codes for CASSLGLADTDTQYF.

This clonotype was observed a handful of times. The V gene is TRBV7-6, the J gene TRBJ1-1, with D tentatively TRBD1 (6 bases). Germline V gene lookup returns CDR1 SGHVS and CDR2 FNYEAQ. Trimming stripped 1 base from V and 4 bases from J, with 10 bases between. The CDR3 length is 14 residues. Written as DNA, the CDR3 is TGTGCCAGCAGCTTAGGAGGGGGACCCACTGAAGCTTTCTTT. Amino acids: CASSLGGGPTEAFF.

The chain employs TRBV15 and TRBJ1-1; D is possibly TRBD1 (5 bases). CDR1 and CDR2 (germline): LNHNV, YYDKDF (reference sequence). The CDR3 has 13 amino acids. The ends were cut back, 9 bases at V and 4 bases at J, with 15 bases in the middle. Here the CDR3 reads CATRSLGGTEAFF. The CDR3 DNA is TGTGCCACTCGGTCACTGGGGGGCACTGAAGCTTTCTTT.